The sequence of this T cell receptor beta chain was determined in a study of blood T cells in healthy people across ages. Study-level findings and limits: It was not known whether donors were CMV positive (a possible confounder of expanded clonotype changes). Greater diversity and more naive CD4+ cells were seen in long-lived donors than in aged donors.

This clonotype was picked up a small number of times. Its antigen remains unidentified. PCR was performed a second time for roughly 7 to 11 cycles using a sample-barcoded 5' primer and a J-beta primer mix. TCRdb ran MiXCR on the 5' RACE reads and lists one entry per CDR3 protein. The repertoire consists of some 920,000 distinct CDR3 sequences, with approximately 50% occurring once and the leading ten covering 20% to 25%. This CDR3 is 14 amino acids long. V was clipped by 1 base and J by 5 bases; unmatched bases: 2. CDR1 and CDR2 from the germline V gene are SGDLS and YYNGEE. This receptor was taken from a woman aged 55-69 years in good health. This chain joins TRBV9 and TRBJ2-1; 8 nucleotides line up with TRBD2. The sample taken for sequencing was blood. In DNA form, the CDR3 reads TGTGCCAGCAGCGTACCGGGACTAGACAATGAGCAGTTCTTC. Residues: CASSVPGLDNEQFF.